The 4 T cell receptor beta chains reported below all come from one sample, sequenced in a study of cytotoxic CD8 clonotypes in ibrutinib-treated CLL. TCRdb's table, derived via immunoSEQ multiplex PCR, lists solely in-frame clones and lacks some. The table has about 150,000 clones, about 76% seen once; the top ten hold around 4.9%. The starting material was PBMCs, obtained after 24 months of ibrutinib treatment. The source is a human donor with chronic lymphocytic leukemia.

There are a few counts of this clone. CDR3 sequence reads: CASSQGQGAQKLFF. The CDR3 DNA reads as TGTGCCAGCAGCCAGGGACAGGGGGCGCAAAAACTGTTTTTT. The chain carries TRBV28 and TRBJ1-4; 12 bases fit TRBD1. CDR3 size: 14 residues. The J segment lost 9 bases and the V segment lost 6 bases, leaving 5 bases of the junction unmatched. CDR1 is MDHEN and CDR2 is SYDVKM in the germline V gene. Full variable domain (remainder filled in from reference TRBV28 and TRBJ1-4): DVKVTQSSRYLVKRTGEKVFLECVQDMDHENMFWYRQDPGLGLRLIYFSYDVKMKEKGDIPEGYSVSREKKERFSLILESASTNQTSMYLCASSQGQGAQKLFFGSGTQLSVL.

As DNA, the CDR3 is TGTGCCAGCAGTTACCGGTCAGCGGACTATGGCTACACCTTC. Protein: CASSYRSADYGYTF. The chain uses TRBV6-5 and TRBJ1-2; D is unresolved. CDR1 MNHEY and CDR2 SVGAGI come from the germline V gene. Deletions cut 2 bases from V and 3 bases from J, with 10 bases between. CDR3 length equals 14 residues.

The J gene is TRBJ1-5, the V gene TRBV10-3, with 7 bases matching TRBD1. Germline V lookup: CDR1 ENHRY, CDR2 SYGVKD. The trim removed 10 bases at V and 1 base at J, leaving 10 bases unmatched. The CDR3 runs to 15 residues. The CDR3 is CASRGGPGSNQPQHF. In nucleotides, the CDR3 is TGTGCCAGCAGGGGGGGCCCCGGGAGCAATCAGCCCCAGCATTTT.

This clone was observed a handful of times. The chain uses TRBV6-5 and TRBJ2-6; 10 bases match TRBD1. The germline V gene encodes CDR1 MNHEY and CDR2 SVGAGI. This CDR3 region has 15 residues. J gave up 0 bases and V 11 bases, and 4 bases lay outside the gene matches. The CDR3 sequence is CACRDRGSGANVLTF. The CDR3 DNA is TGTGCCTGCCGGGACAGGGGCTCTGGGGCCAACGTCCTGACTTTC.